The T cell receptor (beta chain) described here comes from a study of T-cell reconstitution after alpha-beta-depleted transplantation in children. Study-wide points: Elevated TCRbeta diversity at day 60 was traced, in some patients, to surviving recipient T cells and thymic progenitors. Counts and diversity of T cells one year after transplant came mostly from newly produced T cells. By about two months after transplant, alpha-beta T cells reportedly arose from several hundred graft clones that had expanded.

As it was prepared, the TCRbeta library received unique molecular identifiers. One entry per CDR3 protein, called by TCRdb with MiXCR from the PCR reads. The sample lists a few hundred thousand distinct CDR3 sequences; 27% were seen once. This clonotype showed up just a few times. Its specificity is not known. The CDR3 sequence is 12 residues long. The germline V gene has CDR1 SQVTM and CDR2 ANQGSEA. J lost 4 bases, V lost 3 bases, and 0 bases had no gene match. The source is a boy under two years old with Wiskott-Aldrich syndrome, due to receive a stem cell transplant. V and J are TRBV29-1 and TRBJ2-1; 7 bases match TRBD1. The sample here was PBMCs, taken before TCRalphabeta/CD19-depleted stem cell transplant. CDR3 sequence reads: CSVDRGYNEQFF. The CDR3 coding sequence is TGCAGCGTTGACAGGGGGTACAATGAGCAGTTCTTC.